A selection of T cell receptor beta chains follows, all from one sample in a study of tumor-infiltrating lymphocytes in primary liver carcinoma. TCRdb re-called the multiplex PCR reads through MiXCR, storing one row per CDR3 protein. Of roughly 78,000 distinct CDR3 sequences listed, about two thirds are singletons. Sequencing was performed on liver tumor tissue from sampling region 4. These receptors all come from a woman in her sixties or seventies with primary liver carcinoma and hepatitis B virus infection. Each CDR3 is given with its conserved first and last residue. The D gene is left open where the match is weak. Rows give clone size only sometimes, using once, few, many, or a class for an expanded clone.

CDR3 protein	CDR3 DNA	D gene	V gene	clone size	J gene
CTSAQGSSSYEQYF	TGCACCAGCGCCCAGGGGAGTTCTAGCTACGAGCAGTACTTC	-	TRBV10-2	-	TRBJ2-7
CASSPYADTQYF	TGTGCCAGCAGTCCCTATGCTGATACGCAGTATTTT	-	TRBV6-5	medium-sized	TRBJ2-3
CASSLSFRSLRTGTQHF	TGTGCCAGCAGCTTATCGTTTCGGTCGCTACGGACAGGTACGCAGCATTTT	TRBD1	TRBV11-3	-	TRBJ1-5
CASSINGQGIQYF	TGTGCCAGCAGCATAAATGGACAAGGTATTCAGTACTTC	-	TRBV7-3	-	TRBJ2-4
CVSSSTGTTRAINGKLFF	TGTGTCAGCAGCTCGACAGGGACCACTCGAGCAATTAATGGAAAACTGTTTTTT	TRBD1	TRBV11-2	-	TRBJ1-4
CDSSPTSGASEQYF	TGTGACAGCAGCCCCACTTCAGGAGCTAGCGAGCAGTACTTC	-	TRBV11-2	-	TRBJ2-7
CTSSLGLGSQATQYF	TGTACCAGCAGCTTGGGGCTGGGATCCCAAGCGACCCAGTACTTC	-	TRBV11-2	-	TRBJ2-5
CASSQDTGYEQYF	TGTGCCAGCAGTCAGGACACCGGCTACGAGCAGTACTTC	-	TRBV6-5	many	TRBJ2-7
CASSHSGGSNTGELFF	TGTGCCAGCAGCCATTCGGGTGGCTCGAACACCGGAGAGCTGTTTTTT	-	TRBV5-5	-	TRBJ2-2
CASSSLASGEVANEQFF	TGTGCCAGCAGTTCTCTCGCGAGCGGGGAGGTGGCCAATGAGCAGTTCTTC	TRBD2	TRBV28	many	TRBJ2-1
CPSSSEGTRKNIQYF	TGTCCCAGCAGCTCCGAGGGGACCCGCAAAAACATTCAGTACTTC	-	TRBV11-3	-	TRBJ2-4
CSAKKGTFSNQPQHF	TGCAGTGCCAAGAAGGGGACATTTAGCAATCAGCCCCAGCATTTT	-	TRBV20-1	few	TRBJ1-5
CASSLGLAGAYEQYF	TGTGCCAGCAGCCTTGGACTAGCGGGAGCCTACGAGCAGTACTTC	TRBD2	TRBV4-2	medium-sized	TRBJ2-7
CASSYRTTSSYNEEFF	TGTGCTAGCAGTTATCGGACTACCAGCTCCTACAATGAGGAGTTCTTC	-	TRBV6-5	-	TRBJ2-1
CAGSTGYTQYF	TGCGCCGGCAGTACAGGTTATACTCAGTATTTT	-	TRBV5-1	-	TRBJ2-3
CVSSRLNPEVANTQFF	TGTGTCAGCAGCCGGCTAAACCCCGAGGTTGCCAATACGCAGTTCTTC	-	TRBV11-2	-	TRBJ2-1
CASSTTGTTEQYF	TGTGCCAGCAGCACAACCGGGACTACCGAGCAGTACTTC	TRBD2	TRBV6-1	once	TRBJ2-7
CANSPRTAGLREQYF	TGTGCCAATAGCCCTCGGACAGCAGGACTACGGGAGCAGTACTTC	-	TRBV11-1	-	TRBJ2-7
CASSLGQRDTGELSF	TGTGCCAGCAGTTTAGGGCAGCGGGACACAGGGGAGCTGTCTTTT	-	TRBV28	-	TRBJ2-2